Listed below are T cell receptor beta chains from one sample, sequenced in a study of shared clonotypes between healthy human individuals. Clones were read by immunoSEQ multiplex PCR, and TCRdb kept only the in-frame ones, dropping some. The sample contains approximately 350,000 clones, approximately 79% of which appear only once. The sequencing input was memory CD4+ T cells sorted from blood. These TCRs come from a man aged 25 to 40 in good health. Both conserved end residues are trimmed from each CDR3. Clone size appears in some rows only: once, few, many, or a class for an expanded clone.

>.|TRBV2|TRBJ1-5
ASSDRSLPGQPQH
>few|TRBV10-2|TRBJ2-5
ASSDLAGAGKTQY
>.|TRBV25-1|TRBJ2-7
ASSEKGGDYEQY
>few|TRBV2|TRBJ1-3
ASSEKGVSGNTIY
>.|TRBV9|TRBJ2-5
ASSVGLGGLETQY
>many|TRBV27|TRBJ2-2
ASSPTQGTGELF
>.|TRBV9|TRBJ2-3
ASSVVAGGDTQY
>.|TRBV7-2|TRBJ2-5
ASSPNRGRETQY
>.|TRBV28|TRBJ1-2
ASSVLTGGNGYT
>.|TRBV29-1|TRBJ2-2
SGRLAGTGELF
>few|TRBV7-2|TRBJ2-7
ASSPLFGEQY
>.|TRBV28|TRBJ2-7
ASSPHGTGTYEQY
>few|TRBV2|TRBJ2-1
ASSEVRDDYSYNEQF
>.|TRBV5-1|TRBJ1-2
ASSLASLLDGYT
>.|TRBV18|TRBJ1-1
ASSATGNTEAF
>.|TRBV11-2|TRBJ1-3
ASSLATGNTIY
>.|TRBV30|TRBJ2-7
AWSGPLIRY
>.|TRBV30|TRBJ2-1
AWSVLRYEQF
>.|TRBV9|TRBJ2-1
ASSARQGALSDEQF
>.|TRBV5-1|TRBJ1-4
ASSFGSGRGEKLF
>.|TRBV30|TRBJ1-1
AWRPGVTEAF
>.|TRBV10-2|TRBJ1-5
ASRTGGPYSNQPQH
>few|TRBV7-2|TRBJ1-2
ASNWQGKNGYT
>.|TRBV5-1|TRBJ1-1
ASSPTGQNTEAF
>many|TRBV27|TRBJ2-1
ASSRPKANNEQF
>many|TRBV5-1|TRBJ2-7
ASSRESYEQY
>.|TRBV15|TRBJ1-3
ATSRDPRGPGSGNTIY
>.|TRBV20-1|TRBJ1-1
SATGEAF
>.|TRBV19|TRBJ1-5
ASREGRFGQPQH
>.|TRBV19|TRBJ2-2
ATSPLAAGTKNTGELF
>.|TRBV7-9|TRBJ1-1
ASSPLGGANTEAF
>.|TRBV6-5|TRBJ2-7
ASSSPGSGEQY
>few|TRBV28|TRBJ1-5
ASSFSDFNQPQH
>.|TRBV18|TRBJ2-1
ASSPTTSGRAGEQF
>.|TRBV12-5|TRBJ2-1
ASGLGNPGPNEQF
>.|TRBV14|TRBJ2-7
ASSQGLAVEQY
>.|TRBV27|TRBJ2-2
ASSSRLAGLTTGELF
>.|TRBV7-6|TRBJ1-5
ASSLGTNDQPQH
>.|TRBV6-6|TRBJ1-5
ASSSFDTRRRRPQH
>.|TRBV4-1|TRBJ2-7
ASSQGLRGSEQY
>.|TRBV29-1|TRBJ1-3
SVASGWGSGNTIY
>.|TRBV6-6|TRBJ2-7
ASSYRLLGWGEQY
>.|TRBV19|TRBJ1-1
ASTSSRGNTEAF
>few|TRBV28|TRBJ2-3
ASTSSGRARDTQY
>.|TRBV5-1|TRBJ1-1
ASSPELQGAGVETF
>.|TRBV14|TRBJ2-5
ASSQARGVMETQY
>.|TRBV7-9|TRBJ1-4
ASSLALAGINEKLF
>.|TRBV5-1|TRBJ2-1
ASSSRGLNYNEQF
>.|TRBV19|TRBJ2-1
ASMAGGIYEQF
>.|TRBV5-1|TRBJ2-3
ASSLAELAGSVDTQY
>many|TRBV7-2|TRBJ2-1
ASSSTSLAGVGGEQF
>.|TRBV19|TRBJ2-1
ASSIEKGRLYNEQF
>few|TRBV28|TRBJ1-2
ASSYPGHANYGYT
>.|TRBV11-2|TRBJ2-3
ASSPRTQALSDTQY
>.|TRBV6-1|TRBJ2-7
ASRTGGPLSEQY
>.|TRBV5-4|TRBJ2-6
ARSGGEGAAGANVLT
>.|TRBV29-1|TRBJ2-1
SVQFAVGSGRF
>.|TRBV20-1|TRBJ2-6
SVPGANVLT